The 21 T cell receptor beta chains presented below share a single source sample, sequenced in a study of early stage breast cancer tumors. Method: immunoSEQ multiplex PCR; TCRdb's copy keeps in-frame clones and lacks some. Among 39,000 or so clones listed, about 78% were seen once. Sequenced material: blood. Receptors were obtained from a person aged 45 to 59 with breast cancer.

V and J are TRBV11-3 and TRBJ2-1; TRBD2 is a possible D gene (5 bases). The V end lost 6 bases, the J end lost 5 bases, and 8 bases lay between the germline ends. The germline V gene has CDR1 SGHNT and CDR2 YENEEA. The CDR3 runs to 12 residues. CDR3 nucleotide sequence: TGTGCCAGCAGTCTAGCCCACAATGAGCAGTTCTTC. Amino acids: CASSLAHNEQFF.

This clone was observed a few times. The CDR3 DNA reads as TGTGCCAGCGTACCGGTAGCTGGAAACACCATATATTTT. Amino acids: CASVPVAGNTIYF. J is TRBJ1-3 and V is TRBV6-5; no firm D call. The CDR3 has 13 amino acids. Deletions cut 8 bases from V and 2 bases from J, with 10 bases between. From germline, CDR1 is MNHEY and CDR2 SVGAGI.

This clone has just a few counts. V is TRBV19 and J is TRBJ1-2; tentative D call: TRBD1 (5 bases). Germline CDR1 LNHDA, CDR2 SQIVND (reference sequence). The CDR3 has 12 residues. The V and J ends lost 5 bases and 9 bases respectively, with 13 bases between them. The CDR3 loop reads CASSPTGLRYTF. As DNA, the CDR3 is TGTGCCAGTAGTCCAACGGGACTCCGCTACACCTTC. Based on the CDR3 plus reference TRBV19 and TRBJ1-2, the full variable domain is DGGITQSPKYLFRKEGQNVTLSCEQNLNHDAMYWYRQDPGQGLRLIYYSQIVNDFQKGDIAEGYSVSREKKESFPLTVTSAQKNPTAFYLCASSPTGLRYTFGSGTRLTVV.

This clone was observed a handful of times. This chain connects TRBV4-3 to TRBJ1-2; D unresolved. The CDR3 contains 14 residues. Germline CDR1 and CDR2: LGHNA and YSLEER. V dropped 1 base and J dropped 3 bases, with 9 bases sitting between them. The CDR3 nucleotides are TGCGCCAGCAGCCAAGCCCACGGGGACTATGGCTACACCTTC. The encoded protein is CASSQAHGDYGYTF.

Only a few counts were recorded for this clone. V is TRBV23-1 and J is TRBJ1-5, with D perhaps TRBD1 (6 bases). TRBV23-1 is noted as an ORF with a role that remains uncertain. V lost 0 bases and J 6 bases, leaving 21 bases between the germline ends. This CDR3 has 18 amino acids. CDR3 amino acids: CASSQSRDMYRFSQPQHF. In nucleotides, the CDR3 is TGCGCCAGCAGTCAATCTCGGGACATGTATCGGTTTAGTCAGCCCCAGCATTTT.

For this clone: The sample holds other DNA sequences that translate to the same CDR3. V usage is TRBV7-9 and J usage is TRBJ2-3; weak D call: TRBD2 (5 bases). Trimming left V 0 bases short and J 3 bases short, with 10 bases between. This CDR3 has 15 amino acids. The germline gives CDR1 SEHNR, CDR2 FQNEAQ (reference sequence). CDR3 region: CASSLAGVVTDTQYF. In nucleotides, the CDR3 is TGTGCCAGCAGCTTAGCGGGAGTGGTTACAGATACGCAGTATTTT.

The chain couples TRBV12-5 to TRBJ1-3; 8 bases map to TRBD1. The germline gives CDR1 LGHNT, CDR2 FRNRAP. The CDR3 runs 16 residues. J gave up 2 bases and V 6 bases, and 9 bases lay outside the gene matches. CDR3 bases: TGTGCTAGTGGCCCTCCTACAGGGGGAACTGGAAACACCATATATTTT. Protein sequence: CASGPPTGGTGNTIYF. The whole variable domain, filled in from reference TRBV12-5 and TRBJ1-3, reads DARVTQTPRHKVTEMGQEVTMRCQPILGHNTVFWYRQTMMQGLELLAYFRNRAPLDDSGMPKDRFSAEMPDATLATLKIQPSEPRDSAVYFCASGPPTGGTGNTIYFGEGSWLTVV.

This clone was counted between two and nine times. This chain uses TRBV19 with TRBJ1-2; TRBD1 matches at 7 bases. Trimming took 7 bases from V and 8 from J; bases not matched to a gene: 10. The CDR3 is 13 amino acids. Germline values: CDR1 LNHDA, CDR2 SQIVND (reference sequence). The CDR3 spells CASTTGISLGYTF. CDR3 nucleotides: TGTGCCAGTACGACAGGGATTTCTCTCGGCTACACCTTC. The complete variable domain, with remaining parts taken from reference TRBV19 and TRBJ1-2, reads DGGITQSPKYLFRKEGQNVTLSCEQNLNHDAMYWYRQDPGQGLRLIYYSQIVNDFQKGDIAEGYSVSREKKESFPLTVTSAQKNPTAFYLCASTTGISLGYTFGSGTRLTVV.

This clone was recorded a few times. The CDR3 is CASCPSSGNTIYF. The CDR3, as DNA: TGTGCCAGCTGCCCCAGCTCTGGAAACACCATATATTTT. The chain couples TRBV7-9 to TRBJ1-3, with D unresolved. This CDR3 has 13 residues. V shed 8 bases and J shed 0 bases, with 8 bases lying between them. The germline CDR1 and CDR2 sequences are SEHNR and FQNEAQ (reference sequence).

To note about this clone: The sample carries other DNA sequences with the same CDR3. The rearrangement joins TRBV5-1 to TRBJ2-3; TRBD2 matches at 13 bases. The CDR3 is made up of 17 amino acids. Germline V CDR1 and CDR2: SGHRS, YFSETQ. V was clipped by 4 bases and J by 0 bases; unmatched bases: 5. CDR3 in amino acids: CASSPGTSGTSTDTQYF. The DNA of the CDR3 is TGCGCCAGCAGCCCCGGGACTAGCGGGACTAGCACAGATACGCAGTATTTT.

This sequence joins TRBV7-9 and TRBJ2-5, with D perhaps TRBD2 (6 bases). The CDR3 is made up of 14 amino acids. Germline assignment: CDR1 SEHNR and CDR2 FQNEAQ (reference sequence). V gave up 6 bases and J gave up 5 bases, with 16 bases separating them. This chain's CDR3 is CASRGGPPRETQYF. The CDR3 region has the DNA TGTGCCAGCAGGGGGGGTCCCCCTAGGGAGACCCAGTACTTC.

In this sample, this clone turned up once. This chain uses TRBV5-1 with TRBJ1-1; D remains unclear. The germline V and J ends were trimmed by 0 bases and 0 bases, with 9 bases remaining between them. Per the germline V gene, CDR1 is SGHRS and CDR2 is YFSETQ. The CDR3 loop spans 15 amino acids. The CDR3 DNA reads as TGCGCCAGCAGCTTGGGTCAGGCGATGAACACTGAAGCTTTCTTT. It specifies CASSLGQAMNTEAFF.

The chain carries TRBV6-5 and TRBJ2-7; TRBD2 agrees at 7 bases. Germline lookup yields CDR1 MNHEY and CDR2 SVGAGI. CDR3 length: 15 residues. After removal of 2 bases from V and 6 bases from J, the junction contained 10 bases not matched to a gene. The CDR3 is CASSYREGYGFEQYF. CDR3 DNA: TGTGCCAGCAGTTACAGGGAGGGGTATGGATTCGAGCAGTACTTC.

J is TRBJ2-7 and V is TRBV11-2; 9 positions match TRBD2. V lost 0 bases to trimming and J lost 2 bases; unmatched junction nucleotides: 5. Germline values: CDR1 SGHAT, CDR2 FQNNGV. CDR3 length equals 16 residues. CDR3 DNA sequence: TGTGCCAGCAGCTTAGATCGGGCTAGCGGGACCTACGAGCAGTACTTC. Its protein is CASSLDRASGTYEQYF.

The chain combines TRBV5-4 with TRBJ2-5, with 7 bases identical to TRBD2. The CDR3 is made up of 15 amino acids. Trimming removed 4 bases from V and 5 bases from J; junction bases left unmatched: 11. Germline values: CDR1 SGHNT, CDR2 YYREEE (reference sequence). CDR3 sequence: CASSEERDQAETQYF. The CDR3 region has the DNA TGTGCCAGCAGCGAAGAGCGGGATCAGGCCGAGACCCAGTACTTC.

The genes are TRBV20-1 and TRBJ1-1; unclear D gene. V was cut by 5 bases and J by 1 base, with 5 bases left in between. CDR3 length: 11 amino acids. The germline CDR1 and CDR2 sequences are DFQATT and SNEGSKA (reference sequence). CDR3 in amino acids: CSASGNTEAFF. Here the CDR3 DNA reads TGCAGTGCTTCAGGGAACACTGAAGCTTTCTTT.

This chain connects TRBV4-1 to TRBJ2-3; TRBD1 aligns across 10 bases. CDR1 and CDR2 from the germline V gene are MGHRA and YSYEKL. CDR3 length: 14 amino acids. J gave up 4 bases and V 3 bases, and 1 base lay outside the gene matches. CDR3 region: CASSQGQGPDTQYF. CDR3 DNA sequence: TGCGCCAGCAGCCAGGGACAGGGGCCAGATACGCAGTATTTT.

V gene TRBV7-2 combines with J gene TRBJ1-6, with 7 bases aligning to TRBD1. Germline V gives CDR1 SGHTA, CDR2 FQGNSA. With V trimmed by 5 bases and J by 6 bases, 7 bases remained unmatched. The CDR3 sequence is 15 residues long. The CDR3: CASSQGRGSNSPLHF. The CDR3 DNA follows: TGTGCCAGCAGCCAGGGCAGGGGGAGTAATTCACCCCTCCACTTT.

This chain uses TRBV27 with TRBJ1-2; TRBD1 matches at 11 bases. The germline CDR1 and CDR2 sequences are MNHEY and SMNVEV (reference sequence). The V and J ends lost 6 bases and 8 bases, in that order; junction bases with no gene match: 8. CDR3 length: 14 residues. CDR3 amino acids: CASRGTGGLLGYTF. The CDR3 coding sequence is TGTGCCAGCAGAGGGACAGGGGGTCTATTAGGCTACACCTTC.

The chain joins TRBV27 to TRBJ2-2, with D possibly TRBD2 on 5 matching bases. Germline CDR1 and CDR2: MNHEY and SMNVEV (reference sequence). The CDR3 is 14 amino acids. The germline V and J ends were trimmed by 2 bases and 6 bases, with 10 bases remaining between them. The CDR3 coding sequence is TGTGCCAGCAGTTTACTACTAGTGCCCGGGGAGCTGTTTTTT. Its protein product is CASSLLLVPGELFF.

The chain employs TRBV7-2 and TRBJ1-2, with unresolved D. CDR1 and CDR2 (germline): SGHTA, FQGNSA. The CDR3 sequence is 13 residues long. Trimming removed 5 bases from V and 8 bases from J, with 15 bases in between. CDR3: CASSPGPVLGYTF. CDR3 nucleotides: TGTGCCAGCAGCCCAGGTCCGGTCTTAGGCTACACCTTC.